The following is a T cell receptor (beta chain) sequence with its context. This specimen comes from a study of high-grade serous ovarian cancer treatment subgroups. Study-wide background: Each sample yielded on average around 7,500 unique TCR beta rearrangements from 11,000 to 15,000 reads.

Tumor tissue was taken before any definitive surgery or chemotherapy was given. Assay: immunoSEQ multiplex PCR; the TCRdb copy retains only in-frame clones and omits some. The sample includes roughly 6,300 clones, 79% of them seen just once. Germline CDR1 MRHNA, CDR2 SNTAGT. The CDR3 sequence is 15 residues long. V dropped 0 bases and J dropped 15 bases, with 21 bases sitting between them. V and J are TRBV6-4 and TRBJ1-3; D gene ambiguous. The TCR was taken from a human donor with high-grade serous ovarian cancer. Sequencing was done on a sample of tumor tissue. This CDR3 reads CASSDSKGSRETPYF. CDR3 sequence (DNA): TGTGCCAGCAGTGACTCGAAAGGGAGTCGGGAAACACCATATTTT.